This is a list of T cell receptor beta chains from one sample in a study of T cell responses to AZD1222 COVID-19 vaccine. Repertoires were generated with immunoSEQ multiplex PCR, while TCRdb's copy carries only in-frame clones and drops some. The repertoire includes under 140,000 clones, about nine tenths of them detected once, and roughly 7% sits in the top ten. The material sequenced was peripheral blood, taken on day 0 of AZD1222 vaccination. The receptors stem from an adult in good health. Each CDR3 is given with its conserved first and last residue. A D gene is named only where the DNA matches it firmly. For some rows the clone size is stated as once, few or many, or as a class when expanded; others skip it.

D,V,J,size,DNA,CDR3
.,TRBV5-4,TRBJ2-3,once,TGTGCCAGCAGCTTCCGAGGGGCGCGGACAGATACGCAGTATTTT,CASSFRGARTDTQYF
TRBD1,TRBV6-1,TRBJ1-5,.,TGTGCCAGCAGTGATGGGGGACAGAACAATCAGCCCCAGCATTTT,CASSDGGQNNQPQHF
.,TRBV11-2,TRBJ1-3,.,TGTGCCAGTCACGACAGGAACTCTGGAAACACCATATATTTT,CASHDRNSGNTIYF
TRBD1,TRBV28,TRBJ1-2,.,TGTGCCAGCAGTTTATTTAGGGACAGGGGGAAAAATGGCTACACCTTC,CASSLFRDRGKNGYTF
.,TRBV5-4,TRBJ2-5,.,TGTGCCAGCAGCAAGAGCGGAGGGGCTACCCAAGAGACCCAGTACTTC,CASSKSGGATQETQYF
.,TRBV19,TRBJ1-6,.,TGTGCCAGTAGTTCTACAGGGAATTCACCCCTCCACTTT,CASSSTGNSPLHF
.,TRBV28,TRBJ2-5,.,TGTGCCAGCAGTCCCAGGAGGGGGACCCGGGGGGAGACCCAGTACTTC,CASSPRRGTRGETQYF
TRBD1,TRBV11-2,TRBJ2-7,.,TGTGCCAGCAGTCCGACAGGGAACGAGCAGTACTTC,CASSPTGNEQYF
.,TRBV4-2,TRBJ1-2,.,TGTGCCAGCAGCCAAGGGGGCGGAGGGGTAGACTATGGCTACACCTTC,CASSQGGGGVDYGYTF
TRBD1,TRBV19,TRBJ1-1,few,TGTGCCAGTAGTATTAAGGGACAGGGGAACACTGAAGCTTTCTTT,CASSIKGQGNTEAFF
.,TRBV6-2/TRBV6-3,TRBJ2-1,.,TGTGCCAGCAGTTACCTCCGACAGCTTTACAATGAGCAGTTCTTC,CASSYLRQLYNEQFF
TRBD1,TRBV5-1,TRBJ2-7,.,TGCGCCAGCAGCCAGACAGGGAGAGGGCAGTACTTC,CASSQTGRGQYF
.,TRBV2,TRBJ2-1,few,TGTGCCAGCAGTGGCCGGGCATACAATGAGCAGTTCTTC,CASSGRAYNEQFF
.,TRBV9,TRBJ2-1,.,TGTGCCAGCGAGTCGACGGGGGGCCCGTACAATGAGCAGTTCTTC,CASESTGGPYNEQFF
.,TRBV5-6,TRBJ1-5,.,TGTGCCAGCAGCTTCAGGATTGGGGGGGGTCATCAGCCCCAGCATTTT,CASSFRIGGGHQPQHF
.,TRBV7-9,TRBJ1-3,once,TGTGCCAGCAGCTTAGTTGGGTCCCGGACGGACACCATATATTTT,CASSLVGSRTDTIYF
.,TRBV6-5,TRBJ1-1,.,TGTGCCAGCAGCCAGGGCCGGGCCGGGGGTACTGAAGCTTTCTTT,CASSQGRAGGTEAFF
TRBD2,TRBV29-1,TRBJ2-1,.,TGCAGCGTTGTGACTAGCGGCGGGAATGAGCAGTTCTTC,CSVVTSGGNEQFF
.,TRBV27,TRBJ2-7,.,TGTGCCAGCAGTTTGGGGCAGGGGTCCTACGAGCAGTACTTC,CASSLGQGSYEQYF
.,TRBV19,TRBJ2-5,.,TGTGCCAGTAGTATCACCCGGTCACGGGGGCAAGAGACCCAGTACTTC,CASSITRSRGQETQYF
.,TRBV3-1/TRBV3-2,TRBJ1-1,.,TGTGCCAGCAGCCAAGGGAACGGGAACACTGAAGCTTTCTTT,CASSQGNGNTEAFF
.,TRBV7-3,TRBJ1-2,.,TGTGCCAGCAGCCCGACAGCTAACTATGGCTACACCTTC,CASSPTANYGYTF
.,TRBV28,TRBJ1-2,.,TGTGCCAGCAGACGGGGCCCCGGGGGCAGCTATGGCTACACCTTC,CASRRGPGGSYGYTF
.,TRBV5-1,TRBJ2-7,.,TGCGCCAGCAGCTTGGCGCCAGGAAATTCCTACGAGCAGTACTTC,CASSLAPGNSYEQYF
.,TRBV11-3,TRBJ1-3,.,TGTGCCAGCAGCCAAGCCCCGGGGCCTGGAAACACCATATATTTT,CASSQAPGPGNTIYF
.,TRBV9,TRBJ1-1,.,TGTGCCAGCAGCGCCTACAGAGGCACTGAAGCTTTCTTT,CASSAYRGTEAFF
.,TRBV24-1,TRBJ2-3,.,TGTGCCACCCGGCCCGGGCCTTCTAGCACAGATACGCAGTATTTT,CATRPGPSSTDTQYF
.,TRBV28,TRBJ2-2,.,TGTGCCAGCAGTCCGTGGGGGAGGACGAACACCGGGGAGCTGTTTTTT,CASSPWGRTNTGELFF
.,TRBV3-1/TRBV3-2,TRBJ1-1,.,TGTGCCAGCAGCCCAACTGCGAGTAGTGAAGCTTTCTTT,CASSPTASSEAFF
.,TRBV6-4,TRBJ2-7,once,TGTGCCAGCAGTGAAGGGGGGCAGGGATCCTACGAGCAGTACTTC,CASSEGGQGSYEQYF
.,TRBV3-1/TRBV3-2,TRBJ2-2,.,TGTGCCAGCAGCCCAAGCATGGACCTACTGAACACCGGGGAGCTGTTTTTT,CASSPSMDLLNTGELFF
.,TRBV18,TRBJ1-1,.,TGTGCCAGCTCACAGGGGTCGAACACTGAAGCTTTCTTT,CASSQGSNTEAFF
TRBD1,TRBV7-6,TRBJ2-1,.,TGTGCCAGCAGCCCTCCATGGACAGGGGACGCGTTGAAGCCCTACAATGAGCAGTTCTTC,CASSPPWTGDALKPYNEQFF
.,TRBV10-3,TRBJ2-7,.,TGTGCCATCAGTGAGTCGATTAGTCCAACCTACGAGCAGTACTTC,CAISESISPTYEQYF
.,TRBV6-5,TRBJ2-7,.,TGTGCCAGCAGTTTCTCGGGTTCCTCCTACGAGCAGTACTTC,CASSFSGSSYEQYF
TRBD1,TRBV5-1,TRBJ1-6,once,TGCGCCAGCAGCTTTCAAGAGGGGGCTCGGAATTCACCCCTCCACTTT,CASSFQEGARNSPLHF
.,TRBV7-8,TRBJ2-1,.,TGTGCCAGCAGTCATACAGTGTATCTTAACAATGAGCAGTTCTTC,CASSHTVYLNNEQFF
TRBD1,TRBV7-9,TRBJ1-1,.,TGTGCCAGCAGCTCAATTGTGACAGGGTGGCTAGTCACTGAAGCTTTCTTT,CASSSIVTGWLVTEAFF
.,TRBV24-1,TRBJ2-5,.,TGTGCCACCAGTGCCAGGGAGTACCAAGAGACCCAGTACTTC,CATSAREYQETQYF
.,TRBV6-2/TRBV6-3,TRBJ2-7,.,TGTGCCAGCAGCCTGAGCTGGGAGCAGTACTTC,CASSLSWEQYF
.,TRBV5-5,TRBJ2-2,few,TGTGCCAGCAGCTTTCTCCCCCCCACCGGGGAGCTGTTTTTT,CASSFLPPTGELFF
TRBD1,TRBV11-2,TRBJ2-5,.,TGTGCCAGCAGCCGAGGACAGGTGGAGACCCAGTACTTC,CASSRGQVETQYF
.,TRBV27,TRBJ2-1,.,TGTGCCAGCAGTCAACAGGTGGGCAATGAGCAGTTCTTC,CASSQQVGNEQFF
.,TRBV4-1,TRBJ2-1,.,TGCGCCAGCAGTCGGGTCGAGGCTCCCCATCCGAATGAGCAGTTCTTC,CASSRVEAPHPNEQFF
.,TRBV4-1,TRBJ2-1,.,TGCGCCAGCAGCCCCTTGAGTTTAGGTGAGCAGTTCTTC,CASSPLSLGEQFF
.,TRBV30,TRBJ1-1,.,TGTGCCTGGAGCGCGAACTGGGACGCGAAATTT,CAWSANWDAKF
TRBD1,TRBV10-1,TRBJ1-2,.,TGCGCCAGCAGTGAGTCCAGGGGGCATGGCTACACCTTC,CASSESRGHGYTF
.,TRBV27,TRBJ2-7,.,TGTGCCAGCAGTTTTCAGGGGCCTTCCTCCGGCGAGCAGTACTTC,CASSFQGPSSGEQYF
.,TRBV7-9,TRBJ2-3,.,TGTGCCAGCAGCTTCTCAGGGGGGGATACGCAGTATTTT,CASSFSGGDTQYF
.,TRBV28,TRBJ1-2,.,TGTGCCAGCAAAAACCCTCCCTATGGCTACACCTTC,CASKNPPYGYTF
.,TRBV19,TRBJ1-5,once,TGTGCCAGTAGTGCCGACGGGGGAGACCAGCCCCAGCATTTT,CASSADGGDQPQHF
.,TRBV29-1,TRBJ1-4,.,TGCAGCGCCAAACGGGACCCAACTAATGAAAAACTGTTTTTT,CSAKRDPTNEKLFF
.,TRBV18,TRBJ2-2,.,TGTGCCAGCTCACCACCACGTGGCAGGGTCAACACCGGGGAGCTGTTTTTT,CASSPPRGRVNTGELFF
TRBD1,TRBV12-3/TRBV12-4,TRBJ1-4,.,TGTGCCAGCAGGAGACAGGGGGCTGAAAAACTGTTTTTT,CASRRQGAEKLFF
.,TRBV7-9,TRBJ2-2,.,TGTGCCAGCAGCCGACCGGGGGGCCGGACCGGGGAGCTGTTTTTT,CASSRPGGRTGELFF
.,TRBV27,TRBJ2-1,.,TGTGCCAGCAGTTTATCCGCGGGACGGTACTACAATGAGCAGTTCTTC,CASSLSAGRYYNEQFF
.,TRBV10-1,TRBJ2-1,.,TGCGCCAGCAGTGAGGGGGTGGATGAGCAGTTCTTC,CASSEGVDEQFF
TRBD1,TRBV7-8,TRBJ2-5,once,TGTGCCAGCAGCTTAGCGGAGGGGACAGGGATAAAGACCCAGTACTTC,CASSLAEGTGIKTQYF
.,TRBV11-2,TRBJ2-2,.,TGTGCCAGCAGCCCTCGTGGAGCGGGCGCGAACACCGGGGAGCTGTTTTTT,CASSPRGAGANTGELFF
.,TRBV27,TRBJ2-5,.,TGTGCCAGCAGTTTCCTGAACAGACAAGAGACCCAGTACTTC,CASSFLNRQETQYF